Below are 19 T cell receptor beta chains sequenced from a single sample in a study of Graves' ophthalmopathy and Graves' hyperthyroidism. The authors amplified TCR beta CDR3 regions from RNA transcripts. HTBI primers were employed in first-round RT-PCR, then a second-round multiplex PCR followed. In TCRdb, the multiplex PCR reads were re-called with MiXCR into one record per CDR3 protein. Here the sample spans some 360,000 distinct CDR3 sequences, roughly a sixth being singletons. Sequencing was carried out using peripheral blood. The receptor set was obtained from an adult woman with stable Graves' hyperthyroidism.

This clonotype occurred many times. DNA of the CDR3: TGTGCCAGCAGCCCGAGAGCGGGGAGTGTTGCAGATACGCAGTATTTT. Protein product: CASSPRAGSVADTQYF. V is TRBV9 and J is TRBJ2-3; 7 nucleotides line up with TRBD2. Germline CDR1 reads SGDLS; CDR2 reads YYNGEE. J gave up 4 bases and V 4 bases, and 12 bases lay outside the gene matches. The CDR3 is 16 residues long.

The table lists this clonotype with many counts. V gene TRBV28 combines with J gene TRBJ1-5; the match to TRBD1 covers 10 bases. Trimming cost V 7 bases and J 2 bases; bases outside gene matches: 2. This CDR3 spans 14 amino acids. In germline, CDR1 is MDHEN, CDR2 SYDVKM. CDR3 amino acids: CASTGTGGNQPQHF. CDR3 DNA sequence: TGTGCCAGCACTGGGACAGGGGGCAATCAGCCCCAGCATTTT.

This clonotype was counted many times. The chain is built from TRBV28 and TRBJ1-5, with 10 nucleotides matching TRBD1. The germline gives CDR1 MDHEN, CDR2 SYDVKM. V lost 5 bases to trimming and J lost 6 bases; unmatched junction nucleotides: 7. CDR3 length equals 15 residues. CDR3 region: CASSGSGQGLQPQHF. The CDR3, as DNA: TGTGCCAGCAGTGGTTCGGGACAGGGGCTTCAGCCCCAGCATTTT. The full variable domain, completed using reference TRBV28 and TRBJ1-5, is DVKVTQSSRYLVKRTGEKVFLECVQDMDHENMFWYRQDPGLGLRLIYFSYDVKMKEKGDIPEGYSVSREKKERFSLILESASTNQTSMYLCASSGSGQGLQPQHFGDGTRLSIL.

This chain joins TRBV12-3 or TRBV12-4 and TRBJ1-2; unclear D gene. The CDR3 contains 13 residues. V lost 3 bases to trimming and J lost 3 bases, with 8 bases between them. Written as DNA, the CDR3 is TGTGCCAGCAGTTTCGGCGGGGACTATGGCTACACCTTC. Its protein product is CASSFGGDYGYTF.

A note on this clonotype: This sequence may be a read error, since a much larger clone differs from it by one base. The CDR3 bases are TGTGCCAGCAGCTTAGCAGGGGGCGGTGGCTATGGCCACACCTTC. This encodes CASSLAGGGGYGHTF. This sequence joins TRBV7-9 and TRBJ1-2; 7 positions agree with TRBD1. This CDR3 region has 15 residues. CDR1 SEHNR and CDR2 FQNEAQ come from the germline V gene (reference sequence).

This clonotype was picked up many times. In DNA form, the CDR3 reads TGTGCCAGCAGCTCCGACGGGACAGACCCTTGGGGCAAAAACATTCAGTACTTC. This codes for CASSSDGTDPWGKNIQYF. V usage is TRBV13 and J usage is TRBJ2-4; 7 bases align to TRBD1. The CDR3 is made up of 18 amino acids. Germline-derived CDR1 and CDR2 are PRHDT and FYEKMQ (reference sequence). Trimming took 4 bases from V and 3 from J; bases not matched to a gene: 15.

This clonotype was seen repeatedly, ten times or more. The junction departs from the called germline gene at one end, perhaps through a read error. This sequence joins TRBV7-9 and TRBJ1-2; D not resolved. The CDR3 spans 12 residues. Germline V CDR1 and CDR2: SEHNR, FQNEAQ (reference sequence). The CDR3 DNA reads as TGTGCCAGCAGCTTAGCAGTTTATGGCTACGCCTTC. Translating gives CASSLAVYGYAF. Combining the CDR3 with reference TRBV7-9 and TRBJ1-2 gives the whole variable domain DTGVSQNPRHKITKRGQNVTFRCDPISEHNRLYWYRQTLGQGPEFLTYFQNEAQLEKSRLLSDRFSAERPKGSFSTLEIQRTEQGDSAMYLCASSLAVYGYAFGSGTRLTVV.

Ten or more counts support this clonotype. The J gene is TRBJ1-3, the V gene TRBV20-1; D unclear. V lost 2 bases and J 1 base, leaving 12 bases between the germline ends. Germline V gene sequence: CDR1 DFQATT, CDR2 SNEGSKA (reference sequence). The CDR3 covers 15 residues. CDR3 sequence (DNA): TGCAGTGCTAGAAAGGGTGGTAGTTCTGGAAACACCATATATTTT. This sequence encodes CSARKGGSSGNTIYF.

The rearrangement links TRBV18 to TRBJ1-1, with D tentatively TRBD1 (6 bases). V lost 4 bases and J lost 2, with 14 bases in between. Germline-derived CDR1 and CDR2 are KGHSH and LQKENI. This CDR3 comprises 15 residues. CDR3 loop: CASSQNGGENTEAFF. Here the CDR3 DNA reads TGTGCCAGCTCACAAAACGGGGGCGAAAACACTGAAGCTTTCTTT.

This clonotype was detected many times. The genes are TRBV9 and TRBJ2-7; no clear D gene. The CDR3 consists of 13 residues. Germline CDR1 is SGDLS and CDR2 is YYNGEE. V was clipped by 0 bases and J by 7 bases, with 11 bases between them. The CDR3 sequence is CASSVVPSKEQYF. The CDR3 DNA is TGTGCCAGCAGCGTAGTGCCTAGTAAGGAGCAGTACTTC.

The chain recombines TRBV19 with TRBJ2-7; D is tentatively TRBD1 or TRBD2 (5 bases each). This CDR3 is built from 14 residues. V was shortened by 6 bases and J by 2 bases, with 14 bases between the two germline ends. Germline values: CDR1 LNHDA, CDR2 SQIVND (reference sequence). This CDR3 is CASSTGTKAYEQYF. In nucleotides, the CDR3 is TGTGCCAGTAGCACCGGGACGAAAGCCTACGAGCAGTACTTC.

This clonotype was observed many times. The chain is built from TRBV12-3 or TRBV12-4 and TRBJ2-7, with D possibly matching TRBD2 (6 bases). This CDR3 is built from 15 residues. Trimming left V 5 bases short and J 2 bases short, with 16 bases between. The CDR3 bases are TGTGCCAGCAGTAGGGAGGACTCCACAACCTACGAGCAGTACTTC. This sequence encodes CASSREDSTTYEQYF.

As concerns this clonotype: This may be a read error: a much more frequent sequence differs by one nucleotide. This chain links TRBV11-2 with TRBJ2-5; 9 bases are a match to TRBD2. The V gene's germline CDR1 is SGHAT and CDR2 FQNNGV. The CDR3 runs 17 residues. With V trimmed by 4 bases and J by 4 bases, 13 bases remained unmatched. For the CDR3, the DNA is TGTGCCAGCAGCTCCGGCGCCTCTAGCGGGGTTGGAGAGACCCAGTACTTC. Translated, it gives CASSSGASSGVGETQYF.

This clonotype was seen ten or more times. V usage is TRBV7-2 and J usage is TRBJ2-7; possibly TRBD1 for D (6 bases). Trimming shortened V by 6 bases and J by 8 bases, and 17 bases separated the two germline ends. CDR1 is SGHTA, CDR2 FQGNSA, per germline. This CDR3 comprises 13 residues. The CDR3 spells CASRPPSGDKQYF. The CDR3 DNA reads as TGTGCCAGCAGGCCACCCTCAGGGGACAAGCAGTACTTC.

There are many counts of this clonotype. The V gene is TRBV11-2, the J gene TRBJ2-7, with no clear D. Trimming stripped 5 bases from V and 1 base from J, with 12 bases between. Per the germline V gene, CDR1 is SGHAT and CDR2 is FQNNGV. The CDR3 runs 14 residues. DNA for the CDR3: TGTGCCAGCAGCAAGTTTCTCGGGTCCTACGAGCAGTACTTC. It encodes CASSKFLGSYEQYF.

J is TRBJ1-1 and V is TRBV5-1; no clear D gene. The length of the CDR3 is 16 residues. Trimming left V 4 bases short and J 2 bases short, with 18 bases between. Germline assignment: CDR1 SGHRS and CDR2 YFSETQ. The CDR3: CASSPNGNKTNTEAFF. CDR3 in DNA: TGCGCCAGCAGCCCCAATGGGAACAAGACAAACACTGAAGCTTTCTTT.

Only one count was recorded for this clonotype. The chain links TRBV5-1 to TRBJ1-5, with unresolved D. The CDR3 is 14 amino acids. Trimming removed 0 bases from V and 3 bases from J, with 7 bases in between. The germline V gene encodes CDR1 SGHRS and CDR2 YFSETQ. In DNA, the CDR3 is TGCGCCAGCAGCTTGGAAGGATTCAATCAGCCCCAGCATTTT. Residues: CASSLEGFNQPQHF.

This clonotype was counted at least ten times. The chain is built from TRBV7-2 and TRBJ2-2; 7 nucleotides agree with TRBD1. The V and J ends lost 4 bases and 0 bases, in that order; junction bases with no gene match: 2. CDR1 and CDR2 (germline): SGHTA, FQGNSA. CDR3 length equals 15 residues. CDR3 nucleotides: TGTGCCAGCAGCTCGGACAGGCCGAACACCGGGGAGCTGTTTTTT. As protein: CASSSDRPNTGELFF.

This clonotype was counted many times. The rearrangement links TRBV13 to TRBJ2-5; D gene ambiguous. The CDR3 length is 15 residues. Looked up from germline, CDR1 is PRHDT and CDR2 is FYEKMQ (reference sequence). Trimming took 1 base from V and 3 from J, leaving 12 bases between them. The CDR3 protein is CASSLESSEKETQYF. Here the CDR3 DNA reads TGTGCCAGCAGCTTAGAGTCCAGCGAAAAAGAGACCCAGTACTTC.